Listed here are 23 T cell receptor beta chains from one sample, sequenced in a study of T-cell reconstitution after alpha-beta-depleted transplantation in children. A library of TCRbeta sequences, prepared with unique molecular identifiers, was generated. TCRdb reprocessed the PCR reads with MiXCR, giving one entry per CDR3 protein. The sample includes 230,000 or so distinct CDR3 sequences, 9.7% seen only once; the top ten take about 4.9%. The source was PBMCs from the stem cell graft donor, collected from the stem cell graft. Every receptor here comes from a human donor who donated a stem cell graft to a child with SCID.

In regard to this clonotype: A single base separates this from a much larger clone, so it may be a read error. V is TRBV2 and J is TRBJ2-1; the match to TRBD2 covers 9 bases. The DNA end favors TRBJ2-7, so the J call may be wrong. This CDR3 has 15 amino acids. The germline V gene encodes CDR1 SNHLY and CDR2 FYNNEI. The CDR3 region has the DNA TGTGCCAGCAGCGTACTAGCGGGCCCTGGGAATGAGCAGTACTTC. It is translated as CASSVLAGPGNEQYF.

Many counts were recorded for this clonotype. The rearrangement joins TRBV15 to TRBJ1-3; the match to TRBD1 covers 8 bases. The V gene end was trimmed by 4 bases and the J gene end by 4 bases; junction bases not matched to a gene: 3. Germline lookup yields CDR1 LNHNV and CDR2 YYDKDF (reference sequence). The CDR3 runs 14 residues. The CDR3 DNA is TGTGCCACCAGCAAGGACAGGGAAGGAAACACCATATATTTT. Protein product: CATSKDREGNTIYF.

This clonotype was picked up many times. The chain recombines TRBV28 with TRBJ2-5; the D call may be TRBD1 or TRBD2 (5 bases each). Germline V lookup: CDR1 MDHEN, CDR2 SYDVKM. Trimming removed 6 bases at V and 4 bases at J, with 15 bases between. CDR3 length: 14 amino acids. The CDR3 nucleotides read TGTGCCAGCAGCCCCGGGGCCGGACTAGAGACCCAGTACTTC. Amino acids: CASSPGAGLETQYF.

This clonotype was counted many times. The rearrangement joins TRBV29-1 to TRBJ2-3, with 9 bases identical to TRBD2. V was clipped by 0 bases and J by 4 bases; unmatched bases: 8. The germline CDR1 and CDR2 sequences are SQVTM and ANQGSEA. CDR3 length: 16 residues. This chain's CDR3 is CSVEDQNSGGPDTQYF. The CDR3 bases are TGCAGCGTTGAAGATCAGAATAGCGGGGGACCAGATACGCAGTATTTT.

This clonotype was picked up many times. The genes are TRBV7-9 and TRBJ1-1; possibly TRBD1 for D (5 bases). Germline V gives CDR1 SEHNR, CDR2 FQNEAQ (reference sequence). The germline V and J ends were trimmed by 1 base and 6 bases, with 12 bases remaining between them. This CDR3 is 14 amino acids long. The DNA for the CDR3 is TGTGCCAGCAGCTTAGAGGGGTTTGTCGCTGAAGCTTTCTTT. It is translated as CASSLEGFVAEAFF.

This clonotype was counted only a few times. The genes are TRBV3-1 and TRBJ2-6; TRBD1 matches at 9 bases. Germline V gene lookup returns CDR1 LGHDT and CDR2 YNNKEL (reference sequence). Trimming cost V 3 bases and J 1 base; bases outside gene matches: 10. The CDR3 is 19 residues long. CDR3 sequence reads: CASSHMYGTGSSGANVLTF. The CDR3 DNA sequence: TGTGCCAGCAGCCACATGTACGGGACAGGGAGTTCTGGGGCCAACGTCCTGACTTTC.

This clonotype was seen repeatedly, ten times or more. The chain uses TRBV20-1 and TRBJ1-4; D is unresolved. The CDR3 runs 13 residues. In germline, CDR1 is DFQATT, CDR2 SNEGSKA (reference sequence). V was shortened by 6 bases and J by 4 bases, with 12 bases between the two germline ends. The CDR3 sequence: CSAPGPVNEKLFF. CDR3 sequence (DNA): TGCAGTGCCCCAGGCCCGGTTAATGAAAAACTGTTTTTT.

This clonotype was seen at least ten times. The genes are TRBV12-3 or TRBV12-4 and TRBJ1-2; TRBD1 matches at 9 bases. The CDR3 covers 15 residues. The ends lost 4 bases at V and 4 bases at J; junction bases unmatched: 7. The CDR3 DNA is TGTGCCAGCAGTTATGCCGGGACAGGGACCTATGGCTACACCTTC. This encodes CASSYAGTGTYGYTF.

Ten or more counts support this clonotype. CDR3 region: CSAPPGTAKNIQYF. The CDR3 region has the DNA TGCAGTGCCCCCCCCGGGACAGCGAAAAACATTCAGTACTTC. This chain uses TRBV20-1 with TRBJ2-4; 7 nucleotides match TRBD1. The CDR3 is 14 residues long. Losses at the gene ends were 6 bases for V and 4 bases for J; bases not matched to a gene: 9. Germline V gives CDR1 DFQATT, CDR2 SNEGSKA (reference sequence).

This clonotype has at least ten counts. The chain carries TRBV28 and TRBJ1-5; 8 nucleotides line up with TRBD1. V gave up 6 bases and J gave up 0 bases; unmatched junction bases: 7. The CDR3 is made up of 16 amino acids. Germline V CDR1 and CDR2: MDHEN, SYDVKM. The CDR3 DNA reads TGTGCCAGCAGCCAAACAGGGGGTTATAGCAATCAGCCCCAGCATTTT. Translation gives CASSQTGGYSNQPQHF.

In this sample, this clonotype turned up many times. The CDR3 carries no conserved terminal phenylalanine or tryptophan, so it likely arises from a read error. The DNA is omitted, as the CDR3 cannot be located on it reliably, and the CDR3 follows TCRdb's listing. The chain carries TRBV20-1 and TRBJ1-2. Including both end residues, the CDR3 is 11 amino acids long. Germline V lookup: CDR1 DFQATT, CDR2 SNEGSKA (reference sequence). Here the CDR3 reads CSARGEGHFPY.

Many counts were recorded for this clonotype. V is TRBV24-1 and J is TRBJ2-7; the D is unclear. CDR3 size: 15 residues. V lost 4 bases and J lost 6, with 18 bases in between. CDR1 KGHDR and CDR2 SFDVKD come from the germline V gene. The DNA of the CDR3 is TGTGCCACCAGTGACCCCCGGGTCAAGAAAAGCGAGCAGTACTTC. Translation: CATSDPRVKKSEQYF.

A word on this clonotype: It may be a read error: a sequence one base away is much more abundant. The chain joins TRBV7-2 to TRBJ2-1; TRBD2 might be the D (5 bases). Looked up from germline, CDR1 is SGHTA and CDR2 is FQGNSA. This CDR3 contains 14 residues. CDR3 bases: TGTGCCACCAGCTTAGCGTTGGAGTACAATGAGCAGTTCTTC. This encodes CATSLALEYNEQFF. Looking up the rest from reference TRBV7-2 and TRBJ2-1 gives the full variable domain: GAGVSQSPSNKVTEKGKDVELRCDPISGHTALYWYRQSLGQGLEFLIYFQGNSAPDKSGLPSDRFSAERTGGSVSTLTIQRTQQEDSAVYLCATSLALEYNEQFFGPGTRLTVL.

This clonotype was detected only a few times. The chain joins TRBV6-1 to TRBJ2-7; no clear D. The CDR3 sequence is 16 residues long. The germline V gene encodes CDR1 MNHNS and CDR2 SASEGT. Trimming stripped 1 base from V and 5 bases from J, with 18 bases between. Here the CDR3 DNA reads TGTGCCAGCAGTGAAGTCGCCAGGCCTATCCCGGACGAGCAGTACTTC. Its translation is CASSEVARPIPDEQYF.

This sequence joins TRBV5-1 and TRBJ1-1, with D maybe TRBD1 (5 bases). The V end was cut by 0 bases, the J end by 3 bases, with 12 bases between. The germline gives CDR1 SGHRS, CDR2 YFSETQ. The length of the CDR3 is 15 residues. For the CDR3, the DNA is TGCGCCAGCAGCTTGGGGGGCGGATCGGACACTGAAGCTTTCTTT. Translated, it gives CASSLGGGSDTEAFF.

This clonotype has a count of ten or more. The V call is TRBV12-3 or TRBV12-4, the J call TRBJ1-1, with 7 bases that match TRBD1. With V trimmed by 4 bases and J by 6 bases, 8 bases remained unmatched. This CDR3 has 14 amino acids. CDR3 bases: TGTGCCAGCAGTTCGAGACAGGGCGTCGCTGAAGCTTTCTTT. Protein sequence: CASSSRQGVAEAFF.

This clonotype has only a few counts. A much larger clone is a single base away; this may be a read error. V usage is TRBV4-1 and J usage is TRBJ2-5; D is possibly TRBD1 (6 bases). The CDR3 sequence is 15 residues long. Trimming removed 2 bases from V and 4 bases from J, with 14 bases in between. Germline CDR1 MGHRA, CDR2 YSYEKL. In nucleotides, the CDR3 is TGCGCCAGCAGCCAAACCCCGACAGGCGGAGAGACCCAGTACTTC. This encodes CASSQTPTGGETQYF.

There are many counts of this clonotype. The chain recombines TRBV5-1 with TRBJ2-2, with D tentatively TRBD1 or TRBD2 (6 bases each). CDR3 length: 15 amino acids. The V gene's germline CDR1 is SGHRS and CDR2 YFSETQ. The V gene lost 5 bases and the J gene lost 1 base, with 12 bases spanning the gap. The CDR3 loop reads CASSYGGQNTGELFF. The DNA for the CDR3 is TGCGCCAGCAGTTACGGGGGCCAGAACACCGGGGAGCTGTTTTTT.

On this clonotype itself: One end of the junction is discordant with germline, which a read error may explain. The CDR3 region has the DNA TGTGCCACCGTAGGGGACTTGGAGCAGCTCTTC. Residues: CATVGDLEQLF. This chain links TRBV2 with TRBJ2-1, with D perhaps matching TRBD2 (6 bases). Germline V gene lookup returns CDR1 SNHLY and CDR2 FYNNEI. The CDR3 runs to 11 residues. The full variable domain, in which reference TRBV2 and TRBJ2-1 provide the parts outside the CDR3, is EPEVTQTPSHQVTQMGQEVILRCVPISNHLYFYWYRQILGQKVEFLVSFYNNEISEKSEIFDDQFSVERPDGSNFTLKIRSTKLEDSAMYFCATVGDLEQLFGPGTRLTVL.

At least ten counts were recorded for this clonotype. The chain employs TRBV5-6 and TRBJ1-2; 8 bases line up with TRBD1. CDR1 is SGHDT, CDR2 YYEEEE, per germline. The CDR3 consists of 16 residues. V shed 3 bases, J shed 7 bases, and the junction held 14 bases outside the gene matches. CDR3 residues: CASSSYTGGWLFGYTF. CDR3 DNA sequence: TGTGCCAGCAGCTCCTACACAGGGGGATGGCTCTTTGGCTACACCTTC.

The table lists this clonotype with a few counts. The rearrangement joins TRBV5-1 to TRBJ2-7; no definite D call. Germline V CDR1 and CDR2: SGHRS, YFSETQ. CDR3 size: 11 residues. V was clipped by 2 bases and J by 7 bases, with 7 bases between them. The DNA of the CDR3 is TGCGCCAGCAGCTTTGCTGATGAGCAGTACTTC. Protein: CASSFADEQYF. Full variable domain (missing parts from reference TRBV5-1 and TRBJ2-7): KAGVTQTPRYLIKTRGQQVTLSCSPISGHRSVSWYQQTPGQGLQFLFEYFSETQRNKGNFPGRFSGRQFSNSRSEMNVSTLELGDSALYLCASSFADEQYFGPGTRLTVT.

The gene calls are TRBV5-1 and TRBJ2-7; D is uncertain. The germline V and J ends were trimmed by 0 bases and 7 bases, with 20 bases remaining between them. This CDR3 contains 16 residues. Germline CDR1 and CDR2: SGHRS and YFSETQ. CDR3 sequence: CASSLGTSLLSPEQYF. The CDR3 nucleotides are TGCGCCAGCAGCTTGGGAACAAGCCTCCTCTCCCCAGAGCAGTACTTC.

This clonotype was counted many times. The V gene is TRBV2, the J gene TRBJ2-1; 8 bases map to TRBD2. J gave up 6 bases and V 7 bases, and 17 bases lay outside the gene matches. The CDR3 spans 17 residues. The V gene's germline CDR1 is SNHLY and CDR2 FYNNEI. CDR3 in amino acids: CASNGLAGPLMVNEQFF. The CDR3 nucleotides are TGTGCCAGCAACGGGTTAGCGGGGCCACTCATGGTCAATGAGCAGTTCTTC.